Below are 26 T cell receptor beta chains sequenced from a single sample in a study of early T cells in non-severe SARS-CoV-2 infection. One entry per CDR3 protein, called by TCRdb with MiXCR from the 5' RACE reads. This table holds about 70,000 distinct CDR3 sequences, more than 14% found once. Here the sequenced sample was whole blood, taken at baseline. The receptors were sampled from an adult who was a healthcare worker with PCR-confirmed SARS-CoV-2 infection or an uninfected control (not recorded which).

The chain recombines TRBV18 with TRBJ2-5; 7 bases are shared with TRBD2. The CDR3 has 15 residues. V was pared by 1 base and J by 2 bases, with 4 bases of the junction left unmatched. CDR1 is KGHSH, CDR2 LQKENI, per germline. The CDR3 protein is CASSPLAGAQETQYF. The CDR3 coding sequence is TGTGCCAGCTCACCACTGGCGGGAGCTCAAGAGACCCAGTACTTC.

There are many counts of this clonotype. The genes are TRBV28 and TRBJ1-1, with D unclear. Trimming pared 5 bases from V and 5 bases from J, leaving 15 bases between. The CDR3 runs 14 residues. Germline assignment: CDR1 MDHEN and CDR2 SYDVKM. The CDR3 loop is CASSTTRRTTEAFF. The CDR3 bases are TGTGCCAGCAGTACAACCCGTCGGACGACTGAAGCTTTCTTT.

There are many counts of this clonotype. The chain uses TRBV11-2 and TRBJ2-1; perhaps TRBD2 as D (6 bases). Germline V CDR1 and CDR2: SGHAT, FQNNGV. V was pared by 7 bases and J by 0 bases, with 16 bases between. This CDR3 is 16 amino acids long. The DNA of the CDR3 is TGTGCCAGCATCAGTCGGGACTCTGTCTCCTACAATGAGCAGTTCTTC. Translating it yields CASISRDSVSYNEQFF.

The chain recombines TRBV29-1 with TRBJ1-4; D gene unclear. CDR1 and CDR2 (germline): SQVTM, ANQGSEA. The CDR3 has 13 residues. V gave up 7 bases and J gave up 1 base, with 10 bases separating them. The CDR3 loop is CSGGLGTNEKLFF. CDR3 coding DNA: TGCAGCGGGGGATTGGGAACTAATGAAAAACTGTTTTTT.

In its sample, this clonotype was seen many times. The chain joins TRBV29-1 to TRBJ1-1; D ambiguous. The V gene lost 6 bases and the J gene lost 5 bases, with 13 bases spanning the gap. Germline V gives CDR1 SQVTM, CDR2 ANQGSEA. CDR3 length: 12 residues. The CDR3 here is CSVGSSMTEAFF. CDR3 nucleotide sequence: TGCAGCGTGGGGAGCAGTATGACTGAAGCTTTCTTT. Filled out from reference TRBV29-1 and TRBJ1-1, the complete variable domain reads SAVISQKPSRDICQRGTSLTIQCQVDSQVTMMFWYRQQPGQSLTLIATANQGSEATYESGFVIDKFPISRPNLTFSTLTVSNMSPEDSSIYLCSVGSSMTEAFFGQGTRLTVV.

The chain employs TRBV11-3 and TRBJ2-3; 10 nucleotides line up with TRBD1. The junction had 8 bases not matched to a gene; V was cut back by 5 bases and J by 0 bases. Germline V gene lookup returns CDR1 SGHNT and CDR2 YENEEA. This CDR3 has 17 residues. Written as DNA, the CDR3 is TGTGCCAGCAGCACCCGGACAGGGGGAGGTAGCACAGATACGCAGTATTTT. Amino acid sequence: CASSTRTGGGSTDTQYF.

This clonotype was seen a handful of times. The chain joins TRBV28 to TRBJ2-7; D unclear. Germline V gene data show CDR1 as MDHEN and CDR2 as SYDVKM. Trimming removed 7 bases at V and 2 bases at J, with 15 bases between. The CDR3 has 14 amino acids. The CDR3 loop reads CASTFSPVTYEQYF. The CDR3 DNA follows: TGTGCCAGCACTTTCTCCCCAGTAACCTACGAGCAGTACTTC.

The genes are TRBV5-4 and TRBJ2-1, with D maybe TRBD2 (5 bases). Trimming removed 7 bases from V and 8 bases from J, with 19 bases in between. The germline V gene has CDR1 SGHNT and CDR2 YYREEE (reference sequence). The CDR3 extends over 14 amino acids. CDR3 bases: TGTGCCAGCCGATTGGCGGGCACAAGGGATGAGCAGTTCTTC. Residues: CASRLAGTRDEQFF.

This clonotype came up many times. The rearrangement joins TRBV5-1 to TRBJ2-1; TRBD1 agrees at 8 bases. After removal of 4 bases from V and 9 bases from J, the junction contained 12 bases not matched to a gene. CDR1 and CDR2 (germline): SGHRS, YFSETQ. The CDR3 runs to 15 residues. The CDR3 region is CASSPPRTGLSEQFF. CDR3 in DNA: TGCGCCAGCAGCCCTCCCCGGACAGGGCTAAGTGAGCAGTTCTTC.

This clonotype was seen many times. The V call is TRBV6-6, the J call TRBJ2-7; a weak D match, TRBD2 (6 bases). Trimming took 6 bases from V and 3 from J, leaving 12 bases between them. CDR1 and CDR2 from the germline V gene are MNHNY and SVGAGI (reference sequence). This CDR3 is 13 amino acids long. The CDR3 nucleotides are TGTGCCAGCAGCCCCGCTAGCGTCTACGAGCAGTACTTC. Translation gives CASSPASVYEQYF.

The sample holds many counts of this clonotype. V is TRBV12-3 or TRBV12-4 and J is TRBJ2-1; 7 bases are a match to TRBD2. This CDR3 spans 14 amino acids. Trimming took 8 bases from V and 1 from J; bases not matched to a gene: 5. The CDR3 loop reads CASRREQSYNEQFF. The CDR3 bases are TGTGCCAGCCGGCGGGAGCAGTCCTACAATGAGCAGTTCTTC.

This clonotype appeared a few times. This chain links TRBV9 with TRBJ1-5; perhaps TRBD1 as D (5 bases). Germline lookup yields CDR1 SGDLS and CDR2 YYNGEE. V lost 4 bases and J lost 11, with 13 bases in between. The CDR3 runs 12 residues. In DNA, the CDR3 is TGTGCCAGCAGCCGTCTGGGGGGGGCCCAGCATTTT. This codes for CASSRLGGAQHF.

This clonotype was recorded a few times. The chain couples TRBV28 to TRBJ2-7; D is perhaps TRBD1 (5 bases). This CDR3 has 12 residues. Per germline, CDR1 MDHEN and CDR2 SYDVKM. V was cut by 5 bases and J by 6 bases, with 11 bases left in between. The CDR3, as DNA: TGTGCCAGCAGTCCGCAGGGATTCGAGCAGTACTTC. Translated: CASSPQGFEQYF.

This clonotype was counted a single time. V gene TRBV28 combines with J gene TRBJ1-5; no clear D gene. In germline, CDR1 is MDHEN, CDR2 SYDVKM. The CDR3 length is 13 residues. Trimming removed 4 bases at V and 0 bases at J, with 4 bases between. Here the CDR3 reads CASSYDSNQPQHF. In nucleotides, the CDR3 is TGTGCCAGCAGTTATGATAGCAATCAGCCCCAGCATTTT.

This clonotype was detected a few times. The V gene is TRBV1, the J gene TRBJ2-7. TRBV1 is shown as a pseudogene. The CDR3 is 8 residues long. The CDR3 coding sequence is TGCACCACCCCGGAGGAGTACTTC. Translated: CTTPEEYF.

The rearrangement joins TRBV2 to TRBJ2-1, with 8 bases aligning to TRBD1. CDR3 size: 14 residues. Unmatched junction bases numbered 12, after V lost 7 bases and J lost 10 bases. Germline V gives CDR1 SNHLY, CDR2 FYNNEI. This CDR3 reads CASTRGRPESEQFF. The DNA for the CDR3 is TGTGCCAGCACCAGGGGGCGACCGGAGTCAGAGCAGTTCTTC.

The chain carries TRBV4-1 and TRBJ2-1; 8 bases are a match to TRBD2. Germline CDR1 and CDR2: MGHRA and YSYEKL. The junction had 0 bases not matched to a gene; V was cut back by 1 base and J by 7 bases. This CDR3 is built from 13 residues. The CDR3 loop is CASSQGLANEQFF. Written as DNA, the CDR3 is TGCGCCAGCAGCCAAGGACTAGCGAATGAGCAGTTCTTC.

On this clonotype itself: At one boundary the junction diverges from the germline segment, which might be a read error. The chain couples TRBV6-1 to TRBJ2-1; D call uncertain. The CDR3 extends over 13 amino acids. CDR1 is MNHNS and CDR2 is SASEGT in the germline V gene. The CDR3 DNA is TGTGCCAGCAGTGAAGCGGGCAGAACCGACCTTAACTTC. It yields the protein CASSEAGRTDLNF.

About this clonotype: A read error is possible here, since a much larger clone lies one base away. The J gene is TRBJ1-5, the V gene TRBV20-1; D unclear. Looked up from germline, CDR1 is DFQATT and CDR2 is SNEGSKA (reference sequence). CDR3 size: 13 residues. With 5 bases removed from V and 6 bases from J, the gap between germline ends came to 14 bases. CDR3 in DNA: TGCAGTGCTGAGGGAGGCCTTATTCAGCCCCAGCATTTT. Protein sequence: CSAEGGLIQPQHF.

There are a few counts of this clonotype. The CDR3 reads CASSPMAGAHNEQFF. Written as DNA, the CDR3 is TGTGCCAGCAGCCCAATGGCGGGAGCTCACAATGAGCAGTTCTTC. V gene TRBV7-9 combines with J gene TRBJ2-1, with 7 bases matching TRBD2. Germline V gene data show CDR1 as SEHNR and CDR2 as FQNEAQ (reference sequence). V dropped 5 bases and J dropped 5; count of bases not matched to a gene: 9. The CDR3 spans 15 residues. The full variable domain, its missing parts supplied by reference TRBV7-9 and TRBJ2-1, is DTGVSQNPRHKITKRGQNVTFRCDPISEHNRLYWYRQTLGQGPEFLTYFQNEAQLEKSRLLSDRFSAERPKGSFSTLEIQRTEQGDSAMYLCASSPMAGAHNEQFFGPGTRLTVL.

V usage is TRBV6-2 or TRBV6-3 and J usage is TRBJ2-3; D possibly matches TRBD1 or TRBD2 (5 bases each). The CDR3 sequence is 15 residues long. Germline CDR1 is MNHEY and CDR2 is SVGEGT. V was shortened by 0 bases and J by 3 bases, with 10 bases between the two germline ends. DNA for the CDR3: TGTGCCAGCAGTTACTCGGGGGTAGGAACAGATACGCAGTATTTT. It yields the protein CASSYSGVGTDTQYF.

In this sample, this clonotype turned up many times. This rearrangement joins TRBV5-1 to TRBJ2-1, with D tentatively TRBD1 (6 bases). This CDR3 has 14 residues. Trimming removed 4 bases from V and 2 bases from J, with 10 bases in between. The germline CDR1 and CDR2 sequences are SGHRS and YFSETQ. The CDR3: CASSNGQTYNEQFF. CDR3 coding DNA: TGCGCCAGCAGCAACGGACAGACCTACAATGAGCAGTTCTTC.

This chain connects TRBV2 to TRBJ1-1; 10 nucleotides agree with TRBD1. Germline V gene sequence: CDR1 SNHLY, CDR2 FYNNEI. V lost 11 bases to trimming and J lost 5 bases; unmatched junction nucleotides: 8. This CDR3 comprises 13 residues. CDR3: CAARQGAWTEAFF. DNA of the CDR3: TGTGCCGCCCGACAGGGGGCATGGACTGAAGCTTTCTTT.

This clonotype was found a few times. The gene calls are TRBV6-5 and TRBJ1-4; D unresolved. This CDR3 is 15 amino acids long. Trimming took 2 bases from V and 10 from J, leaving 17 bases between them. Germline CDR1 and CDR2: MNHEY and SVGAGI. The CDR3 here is CASSYTDGRVGKLFF. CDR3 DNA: TGTGCCAGCAGTTACACGGACGGGAGGGTGGGAAAACTGTTTTTT.

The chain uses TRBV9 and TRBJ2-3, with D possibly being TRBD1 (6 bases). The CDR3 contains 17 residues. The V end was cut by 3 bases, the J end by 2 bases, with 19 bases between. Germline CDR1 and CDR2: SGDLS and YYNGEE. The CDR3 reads CASSANSGDGITDTQYF. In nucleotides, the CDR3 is TGTGCCAGCAGCGCAAATTCAGGGGACGGAATCACAGATACGCAGTATTTT.

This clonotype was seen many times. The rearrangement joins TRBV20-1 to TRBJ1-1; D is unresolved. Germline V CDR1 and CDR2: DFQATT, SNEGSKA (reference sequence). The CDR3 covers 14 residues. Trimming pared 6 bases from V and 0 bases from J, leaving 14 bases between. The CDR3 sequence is CSAQPLTVNTEAFF. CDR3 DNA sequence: TGCAGTGCCCAGCCGTTAACGGTGAACACTGAAGCTTTCTTT.